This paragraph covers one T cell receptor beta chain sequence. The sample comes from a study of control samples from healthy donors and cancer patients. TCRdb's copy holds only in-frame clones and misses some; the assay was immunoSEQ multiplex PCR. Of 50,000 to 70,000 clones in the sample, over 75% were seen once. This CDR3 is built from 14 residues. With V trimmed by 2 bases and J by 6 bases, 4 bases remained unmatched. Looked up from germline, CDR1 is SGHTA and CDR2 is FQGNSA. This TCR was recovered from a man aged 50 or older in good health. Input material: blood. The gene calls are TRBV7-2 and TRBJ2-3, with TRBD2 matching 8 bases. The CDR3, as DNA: TGTGCCAGCAGCTTAAACGGGAGGGGCGATACGCAGTATTTT. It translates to CASSLNGRGDTQYF.